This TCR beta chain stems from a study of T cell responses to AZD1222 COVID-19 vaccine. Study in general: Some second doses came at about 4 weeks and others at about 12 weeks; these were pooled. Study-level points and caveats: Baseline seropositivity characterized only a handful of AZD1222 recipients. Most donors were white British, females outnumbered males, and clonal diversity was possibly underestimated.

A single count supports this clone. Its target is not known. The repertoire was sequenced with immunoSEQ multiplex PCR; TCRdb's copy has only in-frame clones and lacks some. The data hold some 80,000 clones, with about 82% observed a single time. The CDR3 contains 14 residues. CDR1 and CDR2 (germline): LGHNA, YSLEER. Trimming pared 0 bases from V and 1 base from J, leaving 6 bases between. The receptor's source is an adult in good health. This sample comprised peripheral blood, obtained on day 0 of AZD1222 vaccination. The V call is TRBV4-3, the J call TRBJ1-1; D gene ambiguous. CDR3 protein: CASSQDLRNTEAFF. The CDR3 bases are TGCGCCAGCAGCCAAGATCTGAGGAACACTGAAGCTTTCTTT.